Presented here are 15 T cell receptor beta chains from one specimen sequenced in a study of shared clonotypes between healthy human individuals. The data were produced by immunoSEQ multiplex PCR, yet TCRdb's version contains in-frame clones alone and is incomplete. The sample carries 75,000 to 100,000 clones, more than 45% recorded once. Sequenced material: PBMCs. The receptor source for this set is a middle-aged woman in good health. Some clones in this sample may be carry-over from other donors' samples.

The chain uses TRBV5-6 and TRBJ2-1; 9 bases are shared with TRBD2. CDR3 length equals 14 residues. V lost 8 bases and J lost 9; bases outside the gene matches: 12. The germline CDR1 and CDR2 sequences are SGHDT and YYEEEE. In nucleotides, the CDR3 is TGTGCCAGTGGGGCGGGAGGGCCGATATCTGAGCAGTTCTTC. Translated, it gives CASGAGGPISEQFF.

On this clone: A much larger clone sits a single nucleotide away, making a read error possible. Other DNA variants within this sample encode the same CDR3. The chain carries TRBV30 and TRBJ1-5, with a weak D call TRBD1 (5 bases). Looked up from germline, CDR1 is GTSNPN and CDR2 is SVGIG (reference sequence). This CDR3 contains 13 residues. The CDR3 DNA reads as TGTGCTTGGAGTCCAGGGAGCAATCAGCCCCAGCATTTT. Translating it yields CAWSPGSNQPQHF. The complete variable domain, with remaining parts taken from reference TRBV30 and TRBJ1-5, reads SQTIHQWPATLVQPVGSPLSLECTVEGTSNPNLYWYRQAAGRGLQLLFYSVGIGQISSEVPQNLSASRPQDRQFILSSKKLLLSDSGFYLCAWSPGSNQPQHFGDGTRLSIL.

Details on this clone: A read error likely explains this, since a far larger clone differs by one base. The genes are TRBV1 and TRBJ2-4; TRBD2 is taken as the D call from the table, unchecked against the DNA. TRBV1 is assigned pseudogene status. CDR3 length: 15 amino acids. The chain's CDR3 is CTSSQDGARGDIQYF. The CDR3 coding sequence is TGCACCAGCAGCCAAGATGGGGCGCGCGGGGACATTCAGTACTTC.

The table lists this clone with a count of one. This sequence joins TRBV7-3 and TRBJ2-7; 7 nucleotides match TRBD2. The CDR3 runs 18 residues. V trimming: 5 bases; J trimming: 1 base; junction bases outside the gene matches: 17. In germline, CDR1 is SGHTA, CDR2 FQGTGA. The CDR3 region has the DNA TGTGCCAGCAGCGCACGGGACTGGCGGGAGAGGGGTTCCTACGAGCAGTACTTC. It codes for CASSARDWRERGSYEQYF.

V and J are TRBV7-6 and TRBJ2-7; TRBD1 is a possible D gene (5 bases). This CDR3 has 14 residues. With 5 bases removed from V and 7 bases from J, the gap between germline ends came to 18 bases. The V gene's germline CDR1 is SGHVS and CDR2 FNYEAQ. CDR3 nucleotides: TGTGCCAGCAGCCGGATGACAGACCTGGGGGAGCAGTACTTC. Its protein is CASSRMTDLGEQYF.

As to this clone: A much larger clone sits a single nucleotide away, making a read error possible. V and J are TRBV11-2 and TRBJ2-5, with D possibly matching TRBD2 (6 bases). Trimming left V 0 bases short and J 9 bases short, with 23 bases between. Germline CDR1 reads SGHAT; CDR2 reads FQNNGV. CDR3 length: 17 amino acids. CDR3 in amino acids: CASSLDAHQAGEEAQYF. CDR3 nucleotide sequence: TGTGCCAGCAGCTTAGATGCCCATCAAGCGGGTGAGGAGGCCCAGTACTTC.

The V and J genes are TRBV28 and TRBJ2-2, with 7 bases matching TRBD1. The V and J ends lost 10 bases and 1 base, in that order; junction bases with no gene match: 6. The CDR3 totals 14 residues. Germline CDR1 reads MDHEN; CDR2 reads SYDVKM. CDR3 nucleotides: TGTGCCACTACTGGGGACAGGAACACCGGGGAGCTGTTTTTT. This encodes CATTGDRNTGELFF.

The J gene is TRBJ2-1, the V gene TRBV9; 15 bases are a match to TRBD2. CDR1 is SGDLS, CDR2 YYNGEE, per germline. The CDR3 covers 18 residues. The ends lost 2 bases at V and 1 base at J; junction bases unmatched: 4. The CDR3 loop is CASSVRGLAGGSYNEQFF. CDR3 bases: TGTGCCAGCAGCGTGAGGGGACTAGCGGGAGGTTCCTACAATGAGCAGTTCTTC.

This clone was picked up a small number of times. This chain connects TRBV4-1 to TRBJ1-1, with no clear D. The CDR3 is 14 amino acids. The germline V gene encodes CDR1 MGHRA and CDR2 YSYEKL. V gave up 7 bases and J gave up 0 bases, with 12 bases separating them. CDR3 region: CASTPHGMNTEAFF. The CDR3 DNA is TGCGCCAGCACCCCCCACGGGATGAACACTGAAGCTTTCTTT.

At least ten counts were recorded for this clone. A clone one base away is much larger, so this may be a read error. V and J are TRBV29-1 and TRBJ2-7; 10 bases agree with TRBD1. This CDR3 region has 11 residues. The germline V gene encodes CDR1 SQVTM and CDR2 ANQGSEA. Written as DNA, the CDR3 is TGCAGCGTGGACAGGGGGTCCGAGCAGTGCTTC. This encodes CSVDRGSEQCF.

Only a few counts were recorded for this clone. This chain uses TRBV7-9 with TRBJ2-5, with no clear D. The germline V gene encodes CDR1 SEHNR and CDR2 FQNEAQ (reference sequence). CDR3 length equals 12 residues. V lost 4 bases and J 9 bases, leaving 12 bases between the germline ends. CDR3 nucleotide sequence: TGTGCCAGCAGCTCTCTGACCTGGGCCCAGTACTTC. Translating it yields CASSSLTWAQYF. Based on the CDR3 plus reference TRBV7-9 and TRBJ2-5, the full variable domain is DTGVSQNPRHKITKRGQNVTFRCDPISEHNRLYWYRQTLGQGPEFLTYFQNEAQLEKSRLLSDRFSAERPKGSFSTLEIQRTEQGDSAMYLCASSSLTWAQYFGPGTRLLVL.

With respect to this clone: With only one base between it and a far larger clone, this is likely a read error. The chain uses TRBV30 and TRBJ1-5; no clear D. Looked up from germline, CDR1 is GTSNPN and CDR2 is SVGIG (reference sequence). The CDR3 contains 13 residues. This CDR3 reads CVWSVRVNQPQHF. The CDR3 region has the DNA TGTGTCTGGAGTGTACGGGTCAATCAGCCCCAGCATTTT.

This sequence joins TRBV4-1 and TRBJ1-6; no reliable D call. Trimming cost V 4 bases and J 0 bases, with 16 bases left between them. Per the germline V gene, CDR1 is MGHRA and CDR2 is YSYEKL. The CDR3 spans 18 residues. CDR3 amino acids: CASSLLDGGTSYNSPLHF. The CDR3 DNA follows: TGCGCCAGCAGCCTGTTGGACGGAGGAACCTCCTATAATTCACCCCTCCACTTT.

The chain employs TRBV29-1 and TRBJ1-4; D may be TRBD1 (6 bases). This CDR3 is 12 amino acids long. V was shortened by 3 bases and J by 6 bases, with 8 bases between the two germline ends. Germline-derived CDR1 and CDR2 are SQVTM and ANQGSEA. CDR3 in amino acids: CSVDRGDEKLFF. The CDR3 DNA reads as TGCAGCGTTGATAGGGGGGATGAAAAACTGTTTTTT.

At least ten counts were recorded for this clone. This chain links TRBV9 with TRBJ2-1; D uncertain. The germline gives CDR1 SGDLS, CDR2 YYNGEE. V lost 0 bases and J 2 bases, leaving 6 bases between the germline ends. The CDR3 sequence is 14 residues long. The CDR3 nucleotides read TGTGCCAGCAGCGTAGGGAGACCCTACAATGAGCAGTTCTTC. This translates into CASSVGRPYNEQFF.